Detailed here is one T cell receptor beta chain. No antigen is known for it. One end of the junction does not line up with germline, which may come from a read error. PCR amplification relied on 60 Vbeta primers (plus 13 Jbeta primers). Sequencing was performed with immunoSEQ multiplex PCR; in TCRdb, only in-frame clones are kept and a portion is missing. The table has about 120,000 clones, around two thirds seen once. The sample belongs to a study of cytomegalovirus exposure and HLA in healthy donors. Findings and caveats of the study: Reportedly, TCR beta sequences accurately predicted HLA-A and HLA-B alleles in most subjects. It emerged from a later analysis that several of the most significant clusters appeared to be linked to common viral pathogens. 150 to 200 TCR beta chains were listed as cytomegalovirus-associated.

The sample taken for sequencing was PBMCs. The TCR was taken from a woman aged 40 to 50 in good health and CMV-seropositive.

CDR3 sequence reads: CSSSRVSYEQYF. The CDR3 region has the DNA TGTTCCAGCAGCCGTGTCTCCTACGAGCAGTACTTC. V and J are TRBV7-9 and TRBJ2-7; no clear D. Germline loops: CDR1 SEHNR, CDR2 FQNEAQ (reference sequence). The CDR3 is made up of 12 amino acids. Full variable domain (rest looked up from reference TRBV7-9 and TRBJ2-7): DTGVSQNPRHKITKRGQNVTFRCDPISEHNRLYWYRQTLGQGPEFLTYFQNEAQLEKSRLLSDRFSAERPKGSFSTLEIQRTEQGDSAMYLCSSSRVSYEQYFGPGTRLTVT.